The source of this T cell receptor (beta chain) is a study of CD8+ T cells in alopecia areata. This clone was observed a single time. Its specificity is not known. Study-wide results and limits: For lesional scalp, especially alopecia totalis/universalis, clonality was higher than in normal scalp.

cDNA serving as the sequencing template came from extracted, reverse transcribed RNA. Method: immunoSEQ multiplex PCR; TCRdb's copy keeps in-frame clones and lacks some. The sample carries roughly 120,000 clones, around 61% recorded once. The germline gives CDR1 SGDLS, CDR2 YYNGEE. The CDR3 loop spans 13 amino acids. V lost 0 bases, J lost 0 bases, and 2 bases lay in between. The sequenced material came from CD4+ T cells sorted from blood. This receptor was taken from a human donor in good health. The chain couples TRBV9 to TRBJ2-3; no reliable D call. DNA for the CDR3: TGTGCCAGCAGCGTAGGTAGCACAGATACGCAGTATTTT. Amino acids: CASSVGSTDTQYF.